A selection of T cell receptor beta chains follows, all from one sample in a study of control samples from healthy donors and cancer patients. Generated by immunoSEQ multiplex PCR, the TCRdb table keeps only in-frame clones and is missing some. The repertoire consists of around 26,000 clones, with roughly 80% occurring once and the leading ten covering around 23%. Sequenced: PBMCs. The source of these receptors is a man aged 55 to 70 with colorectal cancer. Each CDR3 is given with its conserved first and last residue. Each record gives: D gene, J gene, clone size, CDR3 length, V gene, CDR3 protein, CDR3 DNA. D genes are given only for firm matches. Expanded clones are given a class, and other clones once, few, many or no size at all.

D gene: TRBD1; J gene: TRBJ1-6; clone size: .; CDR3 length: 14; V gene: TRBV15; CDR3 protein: CATRRQGDGSPLHF; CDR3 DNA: TGTGCCACCAGACGACAGGGGGACGGATCACCCCTCCACTTT
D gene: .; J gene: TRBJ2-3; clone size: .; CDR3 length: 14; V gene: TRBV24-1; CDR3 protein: CAIQSASSTDTQYF; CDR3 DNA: TGTGCCATCCAATCAGCTTCTAGCACAGATACGCAGTATTTT
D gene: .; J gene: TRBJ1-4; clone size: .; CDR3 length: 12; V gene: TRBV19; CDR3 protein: CASCRTPEKLFF; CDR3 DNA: TGTGCCAGTTGTAGGACCCCGGAAAAACTGTTTTTT
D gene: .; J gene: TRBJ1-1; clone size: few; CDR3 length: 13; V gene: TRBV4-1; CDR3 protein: CASSHWVALEAFF; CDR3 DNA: TGCGCCAGCAGCCATTGGGTGGCACTTGAAGCTTTCTTT
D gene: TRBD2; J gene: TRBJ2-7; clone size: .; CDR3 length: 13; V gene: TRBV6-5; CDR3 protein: CASGPSGEYEQYF; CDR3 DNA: TGTGCCAGCGGGCCTAGCGGGGAGTACGAGCAGTACTTC
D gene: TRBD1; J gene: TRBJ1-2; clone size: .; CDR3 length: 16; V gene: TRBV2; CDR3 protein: CASRDRDSALGNGYTF; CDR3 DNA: TGTGCCAGCAGAGACAGGGACAGTGCCCTTGGGAATGGCTACACCTTC
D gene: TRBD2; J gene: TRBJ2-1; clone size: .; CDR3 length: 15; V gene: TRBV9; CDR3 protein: CASSVVAGGNNEQFF; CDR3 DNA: TGTGCCAGCAGCGTTGTAGCGGGGGGGAACAATGAGCAGTTCTTC
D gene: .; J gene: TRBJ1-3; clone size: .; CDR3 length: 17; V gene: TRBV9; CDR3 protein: CASSVRGTGGVGNTIYF; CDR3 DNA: TGTGCCAGCAGCGTCCGGGGCACAGGAGGGGTTGGAAACACCATATATTTT
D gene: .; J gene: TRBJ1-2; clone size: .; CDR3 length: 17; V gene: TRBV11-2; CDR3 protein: CASSLGPGQLLNYGYTF; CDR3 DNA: TGTGCCAGCAGCTTAGGGCCGGGACAACTCCTTAACTATGGCTACACCTTC
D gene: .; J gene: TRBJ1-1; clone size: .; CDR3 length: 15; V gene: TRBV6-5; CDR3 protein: CASSYHLEGNTEAFF; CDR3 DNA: TGTGCCAGCAGTTACCACCTGGAGGGAAACACTGAAGCTTTCTTT
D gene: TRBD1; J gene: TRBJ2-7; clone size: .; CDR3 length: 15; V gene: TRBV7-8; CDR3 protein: CASSSPSQTGRAQYF; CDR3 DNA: TGTGCCAGCAGCTCTCCCTCGCAGACAGGGCGGGCGCAGTACTTC
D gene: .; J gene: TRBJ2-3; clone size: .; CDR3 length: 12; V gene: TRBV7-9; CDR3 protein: CASSKTSDTQYF; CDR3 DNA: TGTGCCAGCAGTAAGACATCGGATACGCAGTATTTT
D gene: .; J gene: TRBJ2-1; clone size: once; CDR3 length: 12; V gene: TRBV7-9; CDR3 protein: CASSPPPNEQFF; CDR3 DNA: TGTGCCAGCAGCCCCCCGCCCAATGAGCAGTTCTTC
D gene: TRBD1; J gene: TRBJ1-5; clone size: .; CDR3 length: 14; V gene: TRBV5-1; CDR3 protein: CASSTGTADQPQHF; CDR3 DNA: TGCGCCAGCAGCACTGGGACAGCTGATCAGCCCCAGCATTTT
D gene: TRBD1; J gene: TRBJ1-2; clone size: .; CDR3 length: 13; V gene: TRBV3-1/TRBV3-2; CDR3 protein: CASSYQGAIGYTF; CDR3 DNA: TGTGCCAGCAGCTATCAGGGGGCGATAGGCTACACCTTC
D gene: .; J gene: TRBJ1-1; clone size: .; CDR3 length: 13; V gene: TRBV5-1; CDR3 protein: CASSLEGGAEAFF; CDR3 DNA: TGCGCCAGCAGCTTGGAAGGGGGGGCTGAAGCTTTCTTT
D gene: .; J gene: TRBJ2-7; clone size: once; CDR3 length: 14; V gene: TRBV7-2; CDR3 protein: CASSSRLVSYEQYF; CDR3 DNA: TGTGCCAGCAGCTCTAGACTAGTATCCTACGAGCAGTACTTC
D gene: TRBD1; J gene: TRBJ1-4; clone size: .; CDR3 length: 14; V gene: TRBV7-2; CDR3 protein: CASSYGTGDEKLFF; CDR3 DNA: TGTGCCAGCAGCTACGGGACAGGGGACGAAAAACTGTTTTTT
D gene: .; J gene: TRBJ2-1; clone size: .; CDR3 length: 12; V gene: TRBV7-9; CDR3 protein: CASSFDNSEQFF; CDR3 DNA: TGTGCCAGCAGCTTCGATAACAGTGAGCAGTTCTTC
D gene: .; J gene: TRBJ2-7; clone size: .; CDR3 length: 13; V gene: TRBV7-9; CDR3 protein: CASSPRQPYEQYF; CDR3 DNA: TGTGCCAGCAGCCCCCGGCAACCCTACGAGCAGTACTTC
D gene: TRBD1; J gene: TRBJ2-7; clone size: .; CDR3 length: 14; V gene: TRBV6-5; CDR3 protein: CASSYSGRGREQYF; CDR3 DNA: TGTGCCAGCAGTTACTCGGGAAGGGGGCGTGAGCAGTACTTC
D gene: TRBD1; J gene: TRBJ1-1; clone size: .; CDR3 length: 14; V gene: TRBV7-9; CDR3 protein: CASSSGQARTEAFF; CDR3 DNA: TGTGCCAGCAGCTCGGGACAGGCACGGACTGAAGCTTTCTTT
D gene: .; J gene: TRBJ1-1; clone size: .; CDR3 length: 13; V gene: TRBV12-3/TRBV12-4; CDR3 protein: CASSLRQNTEAFF; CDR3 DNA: TGTGCCAGCAGTCTAAGACAGAACACTGAAGCTTTCTTT
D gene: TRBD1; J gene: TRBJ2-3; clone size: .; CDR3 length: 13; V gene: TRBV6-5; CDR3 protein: CASRPGGAYTQYF; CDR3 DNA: TGTGCCAGCAGGCCAGGGGGCGCATATACGCAGTATTTT
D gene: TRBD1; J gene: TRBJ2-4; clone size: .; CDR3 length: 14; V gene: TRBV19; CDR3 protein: CASSPRDRVVIQYF; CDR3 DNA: TGTGCCAGTAGTCCCCGGGACAGGGTGGTCATTCAGTACTTC
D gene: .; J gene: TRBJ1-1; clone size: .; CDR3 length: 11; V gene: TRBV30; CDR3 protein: CAWSVGGETFF; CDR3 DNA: TGTGCCTGGAGTGTTGGGGGAGAAACTTTCTTT
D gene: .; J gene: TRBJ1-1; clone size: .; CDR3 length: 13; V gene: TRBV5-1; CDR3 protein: CASSGTVNTEAFF; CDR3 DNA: TGCGCCAGCTCCGGGACGGTGAACACTGAAGCTTTCTTT
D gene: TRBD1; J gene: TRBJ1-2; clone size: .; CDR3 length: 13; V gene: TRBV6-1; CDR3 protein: CASSEVTGDGYTF; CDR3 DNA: TGTGCCAGCAGTGAAGTGACAGGGGATGGCTACACCTTC
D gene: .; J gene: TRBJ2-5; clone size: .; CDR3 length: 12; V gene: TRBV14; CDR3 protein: CASSQFPTTQYF; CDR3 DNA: TGTGCCAGCAGCCAATTTCCTACAACCCAGTACTTC
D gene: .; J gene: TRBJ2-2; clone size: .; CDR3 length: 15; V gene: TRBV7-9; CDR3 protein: CASSLGSADTGELFF; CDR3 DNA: TGTGCCAGCAGCTTAGGGTCGGCCGACACCGGGGAGCTGTTTTTT
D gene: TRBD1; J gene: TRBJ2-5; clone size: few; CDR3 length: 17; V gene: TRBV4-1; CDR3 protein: CASSREIPGQVQETQYF; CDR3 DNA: TGCGCCAGCAGCCGAGAGATACCGGGACAGGTCCAAGAGACCCAGTACTTC
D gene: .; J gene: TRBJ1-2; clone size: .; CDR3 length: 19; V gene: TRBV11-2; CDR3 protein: CASSLGFEDSKMGPYGYTF; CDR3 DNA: TGTGCCAGCAGCTTAGGGTTCGAGGACAGTAAAATGGGCCCTTATGGCTACACCTTC
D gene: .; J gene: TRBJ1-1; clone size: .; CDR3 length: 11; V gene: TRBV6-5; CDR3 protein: CASTEWGPTFF; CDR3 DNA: TGTGCCAGCACCGAGTGGGGTCCCACGTTCTTT
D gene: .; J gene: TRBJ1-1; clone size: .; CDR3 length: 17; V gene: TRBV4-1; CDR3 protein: CASSQLHIDWENTEAFF; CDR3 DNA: TGCGCCAGCAGCCAATTACACATAGATTGGGAGAACACTGAAGCTTTCTTT
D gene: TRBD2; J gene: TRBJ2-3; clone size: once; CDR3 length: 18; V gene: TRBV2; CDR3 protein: CASSTWTSGGASTDTQYF; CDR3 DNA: TGTGCCAGCAGTACCTGGACTAGCGGAGGGGCTAGCACAGATACGCAGTATTTT
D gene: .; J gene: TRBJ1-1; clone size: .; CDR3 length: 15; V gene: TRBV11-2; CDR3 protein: CASSLGAGPDTEAFF; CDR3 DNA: TGTGCCAGCAGCTTAGGGGCAGGGCCGGACACTGAAGCTTTCTTT
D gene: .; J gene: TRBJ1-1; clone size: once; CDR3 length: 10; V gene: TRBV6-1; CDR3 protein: CASSEYSAFF; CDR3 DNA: TGTGCCAGCAGTGAGTATTCGGCTTTCTTT
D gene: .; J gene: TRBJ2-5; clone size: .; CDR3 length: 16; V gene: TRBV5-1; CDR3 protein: CASSSPSPGMQETQYF; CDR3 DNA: TGCGCCAGCAGCTCCCCGTCTCCCGGGATGCAAGAGACCCAGTACTTC
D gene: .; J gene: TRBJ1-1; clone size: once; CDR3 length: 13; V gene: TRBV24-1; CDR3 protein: CATSETDNTEAFF; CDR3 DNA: TGTGCCACCAGTGAGACAGACAACACTGAAGCTTTCTTT
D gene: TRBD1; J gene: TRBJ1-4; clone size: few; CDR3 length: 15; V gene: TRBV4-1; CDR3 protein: CASSPDRGQGEKLFF; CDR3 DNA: TGCGCCAGCAGCCCCGACAGGGGGCAGGGTGAAAAACTGTTTTTT
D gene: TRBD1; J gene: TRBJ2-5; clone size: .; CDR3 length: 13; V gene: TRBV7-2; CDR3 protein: CASSFEGGGTQYF; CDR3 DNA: TGTGCCAGCAGCTTCGAAGGGGGCGGGACCCAGTACTTC
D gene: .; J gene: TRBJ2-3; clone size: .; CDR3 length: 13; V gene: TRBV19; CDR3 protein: CASSRTAPISQYF; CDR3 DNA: TGTGCCAGTAGTAGGACCGCCCCTATATCGCAGTATTTT
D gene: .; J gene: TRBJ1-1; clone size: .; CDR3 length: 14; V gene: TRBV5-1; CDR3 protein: CASSLDGQNTEAFF; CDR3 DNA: TGCGCCAGCAGCTTGGACGGGCAGAACACTGAAGCTTTCTTT
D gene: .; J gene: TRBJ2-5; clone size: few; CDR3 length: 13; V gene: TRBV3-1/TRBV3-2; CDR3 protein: CASSPVWQETQYF; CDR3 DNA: TGTGCCAGCAGCCCCGTTTGGCAAGAGACCCAGTACTTC
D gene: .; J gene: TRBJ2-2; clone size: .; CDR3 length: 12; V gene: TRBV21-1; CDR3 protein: CASSTWTGELFF; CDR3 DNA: TGTGCCAGCAGCACTTGGACAGGGGAGCTGTTTTTT
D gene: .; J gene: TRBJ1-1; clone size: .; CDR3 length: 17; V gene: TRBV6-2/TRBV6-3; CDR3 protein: CASSYELLGQGNTEAFF; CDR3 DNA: TGTGCCAGCAGTTACGAGTTATTGGGGCAGGGGAACACTGAAGCTTTCTTT
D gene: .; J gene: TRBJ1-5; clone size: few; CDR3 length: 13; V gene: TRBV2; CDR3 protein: CASNGQPNQPQHF; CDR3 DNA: TGTGCCAGCAATGGGCAGCCTAATCAGCCCCAGCATTTT
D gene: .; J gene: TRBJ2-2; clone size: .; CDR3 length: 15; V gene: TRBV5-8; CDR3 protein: CASSSGLSKKGELFF; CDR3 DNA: TGTGCCAGCAGCTCGGGACTGTCAAAGAAGGGGGAGCTGTTTTTT
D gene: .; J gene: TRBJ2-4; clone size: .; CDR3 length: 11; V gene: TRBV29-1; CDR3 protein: CSFRLGEFQYF; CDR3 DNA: TGCAGCTTCCGCCTTGGGGAATTTCAGTACTTC
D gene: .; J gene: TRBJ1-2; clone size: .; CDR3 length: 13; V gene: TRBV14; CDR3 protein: CASSQGAVYGYTF; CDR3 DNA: TGTGCCAGCAGCCAAGGGGCGGTCTATGGCTACACCTTC
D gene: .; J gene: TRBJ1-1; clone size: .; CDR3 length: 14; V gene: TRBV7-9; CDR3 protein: CASTLSGRRTEAFF; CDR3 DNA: TGTGCCAGCACCCTCAGTGGCAGACGTACTGAAGCTTTCTTT
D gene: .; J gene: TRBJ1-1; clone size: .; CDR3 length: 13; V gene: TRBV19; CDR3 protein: CASRTSRSGEAFF; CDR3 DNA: TGTGCCAGTAGAACCAGCAGGTCGGGTGAAGCTTTCTTT
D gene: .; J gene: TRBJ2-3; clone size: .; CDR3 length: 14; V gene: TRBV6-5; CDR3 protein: CANKKGYDTDTQYF; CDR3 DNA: TGTGCCAACAAAAAGGGGTACGACACAGATACGCAGTATTTT
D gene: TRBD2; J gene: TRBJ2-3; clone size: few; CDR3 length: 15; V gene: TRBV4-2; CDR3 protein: CASSQEAGGTDTQYF; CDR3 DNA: TGTGCCAGCAGCCAAGAGGCGGGGGGCACAGATACGCAGTATTTT